This is a list of T cell receptor beta chains from one sample in a study of OX40 agonist ivuxolimab in advanced cancers. TCRdb's table, derived via immunoSEQ multiplex PCR, lists solely in-frame clones and lacks some. The data contain approximately 69,000 clones, roughly 88% of them seen just once; the ten biggest clones take up 0.95% to 1.3%. Source: CD4+ or CD8+ T cells sorted from blood, taken in a trial of the OX40 agonist ivuxolimab. The source is an adult with an advanced solid tumor such as melanoma, head and neck, liver or kidney cancer. The CDR3 runs from the conserved cysteine through the conserved F or W. The D gene is left open where the match is weak. Some rows mark clone size as missing; the rest say once, few, many or name a class of expanded clone.

CDR3nt: TGTGCCAGCAGCTTCGGTCGACAGGGAAGGGTGCCCCAGCATTTT; CDR3aa: CASSFGRQGRVPQHF; abundance: .; d_gene: TRBD1; j_gene: TRBJ1-5; v_gene: TRBV5-6
CDR3nt: TGTGCCAGCAGTGAATCGCCGGGCAGGGCTAGGTGGACTGAAGCTTTCTTT; CDR3aa: CASSESPGRARWTEAFF; abundance: .; d_gene: .; j_gene: TRBJ1-1; v_gene: TRBV25-1
CDR3nt: TGTGCCAGCTCACTAGGACCAGGGACGAGCACTGAAGCTTTCTTT; CDR3aa: CASSLGPGTSTEAFF; abundance: .; d_gene: .; j_gene: TRBJ1-1; v_gene: TRBV18
CDR3nt: TGTGCTAGTGGTTTGCAACAGATTAGTGGCTACACCTTC; CDR3aa: CASGLQQISGYTF; abundance: .; d_gene: .; j_gene: TRBJ1-2; v_gene: TRBV12-5
CDR3nt: TGTGCCAGCAGTCCAAGTGGGGGCTCGGGTCAGCCCCAGCATTTT; CDR3aa: CASSPSGGSGQPQHF; abundance: .; d_gene: .; j_gene: TRBJ1-5; v_gene: TRBV7-8
CDR3nt: TGTGCCAGCTCGAATGAAGCTAACTATGGCTACACCTTC; CDR3aa: CASSNEANYGYTF; abundance: .; d_gene: .; j_gene: TRBJ1-2; v_gene: TRBV18
CDR3nt: TGTGCCAGCAGCAGCGCAGCTTCTGGGACAGGGTATGTGACTGAAGCTTTCTTT; CDR3aa: CASSSAASGTGYVTEAFF; abundance: .; d_gene: TRBD1; j_gene: TRBJ1-1; v_gene: TRBV6-4
CDR3nt: TGCAGCGTTGGGGGGTCAGGCAGGGATAGTTATGGCTACACCTTC; CDR3aa: CSVGGSGRDSYGYTF; abundance: .; d_gene: .; j_gene: TRBJ1-2; v_gene: TRBV29-1
CDR3nt: TGTGCCAGCAGTCAACAAGGGGACAGGGCTTACAATGAGCAGTTCTTC; CDR3aa: CASSQQGDRAYNEQFF; abundance: .; d_gene: TRBD1; j_gene: TRBJ2-1; v_gene: TRBV6-6
CDR3nt: TGCGCCAGCAGCCAAGTCCTGGAGAGATGGGCGGGGATTAATGAAAAACTGTTTTTT; CDR3aa: CASSQVLERWAGINEKLFF; abundance: few; d_gene: .; j_gene: TRBJ1-4; v_gene: TRBV4-1
CDR3nt: TGTGCCAGCTCACCATCGGGGAGCTCTGGAAACACCATATATTTT; CDR3aa: CASSPSGSSGNTIYF; abundance: .; d_gene: .; j_gene: TRBJ1-3; v_gene: TRBV18
CDR3nt: TGTGCCAGCAGCGGGGGGACAGGGATAAGCGAAAAACTGTTTTTT; CDR3aa: CASSGGTGISEKLFF; abundance: .; d_gene: TRBD1; j_gene: TRBJ1-4; v_gene: TRBV9
CDR3nt: TGTGCCAGCAGCTTAGAAAAGTTTTACGAGCAGTACTTC; CDR3aa: CASSLEKFYEQYF; abundance: .; d_gene: .; j_gene: TRBJ2-7; v_gene: TRBV7-2
CDR3nt: TGTGCCAGCAGTTACTCCGGGACGGCTAGCACAGATACGCAGTATTTT; CDR3aa: CASSYSGTASTDTQYF; abundance: once; d_gene: .; j_gene: TRBJ2-3; v_gene: TRBV6-5
CDR3nt: TGTGCCATTACGGCGGATAACTCTGGAAACACCATATATTTT; CDR3aa: CAITADNSGNTIYF; abundance: .; d_gene: .; j_gene: TRBJ1-3; v_gene: TRBV10-3
CDR3nt: TGTGCCAGCAGTTACTCGGGAGTGGTGGGCTCACCCCTCCACTTT; CDR3aa: CASSYSGVVGSPLHF; abundance: once; d_gene: .; j_gene: TRBJ1-6; v_gene: TRBV6-5
CDR3nt: TGTGCCATCAGGCGGACAGGCGATTTAAATTCACCCCTCCACTTT; CDR3aa: CAIRRTGDLNSPLHF; abundance: .; d_gene: TRBD1; j_gene: TRBJ1-6; v_gene: TRBV10-3
CDR3nt: TGTGCCAGTAGTATAAACCCCTTCTCCTATGGCTACACCTTC; CDR3aa: CASSINPFSYGYTF; abundance: .; d_gene: .; j_gene: TRBJ1-2; v_gene: TRBV19
CDR3nt: TGTGCCAGCAGCCCTCGTCCCGGGACAGGAAGGGGGACAGAAGCTTTCTTT; CDR3aa: CASSPRPGTGRGTEAFF; abundance: .; d_gene: TRBD1; j_gene: TRBJ1-1; v_gene: TRBV7-2
CDR3nt: TGCGCCAGCAGCTCCGGGAGGGTCTCCTCTGGAAACACCATATATTTT; CDR3aa: CASSSGRVSSGNTIYF; abundance: few; d_gene: .; j_gene: TRBJ1-3; v_gene: TRBV5-1
CDR3nt: TGTGCCAGCAGCTTAGAGGGGGCTCGAGATACGCAGTATTTT; CDR3aa: CASSLEGARDTQYF; abundance: .; d_gene: TRBD1; j_gene: TRBJ2-3; v_gene: TRBV7-9
CDR3nt: TGCAGTGCTAGCGCCCGGGAGACCCAGTACTTC; CDR3aa: CSASARETQYF; abundance: .; d_gene: .; j_gene: TRBJ2-5; v_gene: TRBV20-1
CDR3nt: TGCAGCGTTGACGGTCCAGGGACGCGCACCGGGGAGCTGTTTTTT; CDR3aa: CSVDGPGTRTGELFF; abundance: few; d_gene: .; j_gene: TRBJ2-2; v_gene: TRBV29-1
CDR3nt: TGTGTAGCGGGGGGGCTTGGGTATACGCAGTATTTT; CDR3aa: CVAGGLGYTQYF; abundance: .; d_gene: TRBD2; j_gene: TRBJ2-3; v_gene: TRBV6-5
CDR3nt: TGCAGCGTGTCGGGGGCCAATCAGCCCCAGCATTTT; CDR3aa: CSVSGANQPQHF; abundance: .; d_gene: .; j_gene: TRBJ1-5; v_gene: TRBV29-1
CDR3nt: TGTGCCAGCAGCCGGGGGGGCCCATTAATGAACACTGAAGCTTTCTTT; CDR3aa: CASSRGGPLMNTEAFF; abundance: .; d_gene: .; j_gene: TRBJ1-1; v_gene: TRBV5-4
CDR3nt: TGTGCCAGCAGCTTTTCTGCGTTGGGACCGAGCCAAGAGACCCAGTACTTC; CDR3aa: CASSFSALGPSQETQYF; abundance: once; d_gene: .; j_gene: TRBJ2-5; v_gene: TRBV5-6
CDR3nt: TGCGCCAGCAGCGTGGGACTAGCGGGGCCAGATACGCAGTATTTT; CDR3aa: CASSVGLAGPDTQYF; abundance: .; d_gene: TRBD2; j_gene: TRBJ2-3; v_gene: TRBV5-1
CDR3nt: TGTGCCAGCAGCGCGATCCTGTACCAAGAGACCCAGTACTTC; CDR3aa: CASSAILYQETQYF; abundance: .; d_gene: .; j_gene: TRBJ2-5; v_gene: TRBV7-2
CDR3nt: TGTGCCAGCAGCGTAAGTCAACTGGACACCATATATTTT; CDR3aa: CASSVSQLDTIYF; abundance: .; d_gene: .; j_gene: TRBJ1-3; v_gene: TRBV9
CDR3nt: TGTGCCAGTTCCTCGGTGGCCTATGGCTACACCTTC; CDR3aa: CASSSVAYGYTF; abundance: .; d_gene: .; j_gene: TRBJ1-2; v_gene: TRBV19
CDR3nt: TGTGCCAGCAGCCCTGGACGGTTCCAAGAGACCCAGTACTTC; CDR3aa: CASSPGRFQETQYF; abundance: .; d_gene: .; j_gene: TRBJ2-5; v_gene: TRBV6-1
CDR3nt: TGTGCCAGCAGCTCCCGCCGCGGAGATATGAACACTGAAGCTTTCTTT; CDR3aa: CASSSRRGDMNTEAFF; abundance: few; d_gene: .; j_gene: TRBJ1-1; v_gene: TRBV7-9
CDR3nt: TGTGCCAGTAGTACTATCGAGAGCTCTGGAAACACCATATATTTT; CDR3aa: CASSTIESSGNTIYF; abundance: once; d_gene: .; j_gene: TRBJ1-3; v_gene: TRBV19
CDR3nt: TGCGCCAGCAGCGGAGAGACAGGCTATGGCTACACCTTC; CDR3aa: CASSGETGYGYTF; abundance: .; d_gene: .; j_gene: TRBJ1-2; v_gene: TRBV5-1
CDR3nt: TGTGCCAGTTCAACTCTATGGGGCGATGAGGTTCAGCCCCAGCATTTT; CDR3aa: CASSTLWGDEVQPQHF; abundance: .; d_gene: .; j_gene: TRBJ1-5; v_gene: TRBV19
CDR3nt: TGTGCCAGCAGCTTCCTAGGAATTGTCACAGATACGCAGTATTTT; CDR3aa: CASSFLGIVTDTQYF; abundance: once; d_gene: .; j_gene: TRBJ2-3; v_gene: TRBV7-2
CDR3nt: TGTGCCAGCAGAACAGGGCGAAACTCCTACGAGCAGTACTTC; CDR3aa: CASRTGRNSYEQYF; abundance: .; d_gene: .; j_gene: TRBJ2-7; v_gene: TRBV7-9
CDR3nt: TGTGCCAGTCTCCGGGACAGCCTGAACACTGAAGCTTTCTTT; CDR3aa: CASLRDSLNTEAFF; abundance: .; d_gene: TRBD1; j_gene: TRBJ1-1; v_gene: TRBV19
CDR3nt: TGTGCCAGCAGCCGACAAATGGACAGTCTCAACTATGGCTACACCTTC; CDR3aa: CASSRQMDSLNYGYTF; abundance: .; d_gene: .; j_gene: TRBJ1-2; v_gene: TRBV5-5